This TCR beta chain was recovered during a study of T cells after yellow fever vaccination. Study-wide findings and caveats: Highly abundant clonotypes carried over from the bulk population could end up in FACS-sorted repertoires as contaminants.

TCRdb passed the 5' RACE reads through MiXCR, listing each CDR3 protein once. In the table there are about 330,000 distinct CDR3 sequences, about 7.8% of which are singletons. This clonotype was recorded many times. Its antigen is undetermined. The CDR3 is 14 amino acids. Trimming pared 2 bases from V and 2 bases from J, leaving 9 bases between. The germline CDR1 and CDR2 sequences are SGHVS and FQNEAQ. Sequenced here: PBMCs, sampled about 49 days after the first yellow fever vaccination. This rearrangement joins TRBV7-8 to TRBJ1-2, with D perhaps matching TRBD1 (6 bases). This clonotype was sampled from a man between 18 and 29 years old who received the YFV17D yellow fever vaccine. CDR3 nucleotide sequence: TGTGCCAGCAGCTTAAGGGGGGAGAACTATGGCTACACCTTC. This codes for CASSLRGENYGYTF.